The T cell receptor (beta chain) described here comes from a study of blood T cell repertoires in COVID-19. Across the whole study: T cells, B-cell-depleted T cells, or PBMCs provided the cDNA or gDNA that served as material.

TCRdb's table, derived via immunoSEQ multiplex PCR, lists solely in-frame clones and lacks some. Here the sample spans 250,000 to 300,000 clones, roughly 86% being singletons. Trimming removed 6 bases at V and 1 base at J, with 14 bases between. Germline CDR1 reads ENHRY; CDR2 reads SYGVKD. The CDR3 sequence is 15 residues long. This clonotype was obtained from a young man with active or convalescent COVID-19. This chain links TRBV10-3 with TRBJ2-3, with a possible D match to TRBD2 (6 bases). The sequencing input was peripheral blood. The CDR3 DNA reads TGTGCCATCAGGATCGGAACGGGGGGCACAGATACGCAGTATTTT. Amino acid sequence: CAIRIGTGGTDTQYF.